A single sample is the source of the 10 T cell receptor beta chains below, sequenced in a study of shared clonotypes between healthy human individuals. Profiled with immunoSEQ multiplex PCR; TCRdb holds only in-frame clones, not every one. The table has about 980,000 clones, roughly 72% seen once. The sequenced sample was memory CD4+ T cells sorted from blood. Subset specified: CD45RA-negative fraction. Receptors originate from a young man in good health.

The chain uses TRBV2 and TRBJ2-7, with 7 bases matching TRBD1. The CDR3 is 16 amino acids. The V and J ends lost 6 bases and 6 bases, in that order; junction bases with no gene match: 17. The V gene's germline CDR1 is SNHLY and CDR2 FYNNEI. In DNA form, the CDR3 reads TGTGCCAGCAGAGACAGGACCACAGGGGCCCGCGGCGAGCAGTACTTC. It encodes CASRDRTTGARGEQYF.

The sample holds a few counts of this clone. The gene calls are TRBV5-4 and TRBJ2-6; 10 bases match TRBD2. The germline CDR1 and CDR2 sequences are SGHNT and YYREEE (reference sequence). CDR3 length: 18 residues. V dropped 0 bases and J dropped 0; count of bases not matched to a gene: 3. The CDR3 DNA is TGTGCCAGCAGCTTGGGATCTAGCGGGGGCTCTGGGGCCAACGTCCTGACTTTC. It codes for CASSLGSSGGSGANVLTF.

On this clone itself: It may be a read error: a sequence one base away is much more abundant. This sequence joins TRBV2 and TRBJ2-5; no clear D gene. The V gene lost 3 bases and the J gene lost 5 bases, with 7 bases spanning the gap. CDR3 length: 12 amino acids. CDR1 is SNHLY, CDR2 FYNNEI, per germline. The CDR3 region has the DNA TGTGCCAGCAGTGACTGGGCGGAGACCCAGTACTTC. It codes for CASSDWAETQYF.

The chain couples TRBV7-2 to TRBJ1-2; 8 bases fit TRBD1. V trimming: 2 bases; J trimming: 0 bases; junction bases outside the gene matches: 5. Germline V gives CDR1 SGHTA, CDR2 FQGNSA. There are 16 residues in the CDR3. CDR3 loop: CASSLQLDRANYGYTF. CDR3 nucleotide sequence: TGTGCCAGCAGCTTACAATTGGACAGGGCTAACTATGGCTACACCTTC.

The CDR3 DNA follows: TGTGCCAGCAGGATCGGGACAGTTCCCCTCTATGGCTACACCTTC. Its protein is CASRIGTVPLYGYTF. The chain uses TRBV11-2 and TRBJ1-2; 7 bases align to TRBD1. Trimming removed 6 bases from V and 4 bases from J; junction bases left unmatched: 11. The V gene's germline CDR1 is SGHAT and CDR2 FQNNGV. This CDR3 comprises 15 residues.

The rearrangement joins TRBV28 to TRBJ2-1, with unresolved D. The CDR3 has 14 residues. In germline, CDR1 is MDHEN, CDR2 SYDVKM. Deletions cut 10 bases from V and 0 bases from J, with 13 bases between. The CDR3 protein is CATLVRFSYNEQFF. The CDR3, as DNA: TGTGCCACCCTGGTCAGGTTCTCCTACAATGAGCAGTTCTTC.

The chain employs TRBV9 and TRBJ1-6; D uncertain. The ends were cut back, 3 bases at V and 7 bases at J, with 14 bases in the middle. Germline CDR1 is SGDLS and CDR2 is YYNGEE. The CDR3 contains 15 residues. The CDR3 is CASSALREGNSPLHF. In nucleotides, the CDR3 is TGTGCCAGCAGCGCCCTGAGGGAGGGAAATTCACCCCTCCACTTT.

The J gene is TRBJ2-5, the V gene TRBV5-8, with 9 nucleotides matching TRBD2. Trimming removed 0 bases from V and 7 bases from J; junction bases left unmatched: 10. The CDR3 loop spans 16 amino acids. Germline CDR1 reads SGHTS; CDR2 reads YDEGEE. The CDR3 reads CASSLGLAGIGVTQYF. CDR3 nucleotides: TGTGCCAGCAGCTTGGGGCTAGCGGGAATAGGAGTGACCCAGTACTTC.

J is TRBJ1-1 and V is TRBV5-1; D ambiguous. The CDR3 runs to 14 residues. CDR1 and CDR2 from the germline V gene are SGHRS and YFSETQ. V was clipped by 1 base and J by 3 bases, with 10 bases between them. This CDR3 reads CASSLRVTDTEAFF. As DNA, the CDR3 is TGCGCCAGCAGCTTGCGGGTTACGGACACTGAAGCTTTCTTT.

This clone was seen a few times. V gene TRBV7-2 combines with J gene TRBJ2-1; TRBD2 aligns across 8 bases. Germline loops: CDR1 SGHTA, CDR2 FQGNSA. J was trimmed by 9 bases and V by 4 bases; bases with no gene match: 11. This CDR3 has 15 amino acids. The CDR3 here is CASSSTSGTTIEQFF. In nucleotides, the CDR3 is TGTGCCAGCAGCTCCACTAGCGGTACTACAATTGAGCAGTTCTTC.